The T cell receptor (beta chain) under discussion was sequenced for a study of blood T cell repertoires in COVID-19. Overall study: Samples taken during acute and convalescent COVID-19 were collected in the United States, Italy and Spain. T cells, B-cell-depleted T cells, or PBMCs provided the cDNA or gDNA that served as material.

Deletions cut 6 bases from V and 5 bases from J, with 17 bases between. Germline CDR1 and CDR2: MDHEN and SYDVKM. The CDR3 loop spans 15 amino acids. Per the authors' pipeline: Amplification of reference gene primers provided the estimated nucleated cell counts. The repertoire was sequenced with immunoSEQ multiplex PCR; TCRdb's copy has only in-frame clones and lacks some. D and trimming were read from the DNA, whereas the V and J calls and clone size are those reported in that table. The repertoire holds about 35,000 clones, with more than 80% as singletons. The V and J genes are TRBV28 and TRBJ1-5, with D possibly TRBD1 on 6 matching bases. Source material: peripheral blood. The source of this sequence is a man between 60 and 75 years old with active or convalescent COVID-19. The CDR3: CASRKNTQGYQPQHF. CDR3 DNA: TGTGCCAGCAGGAAAAATACCCAGGGGTATCAGCCCCAGCATTTT.